Detailed here is one T cell receptor beta chain. Its antigen is not identified. The data originate from a study of T cell responses to AZD1222 COVID-19 vaccine. The germline V gene has CDR1 SGHRS and CDR2 YFSETQ. CDR3 length: 14 amino acids. V trimming: 4 bases; J trimming: 5 bases; junction bases outside the gene matches: 5. General study findings and limits: Females outnumbered males among donors, who were mostly white British; clonal diversity was possibly underestimated. Vaccine-related CD4 TCRs covered spike, predominating at 160-218 and 743-854.

Some clones are missing from TCRdb's copy, which holds only in-frame ones; the method was immunoSEQ multiplex PCR. The table lists about 150,000 clones, 75% to 85% of them singletons. This TCR derives from an adult who received the MenACWY meningococcal vaccine as a control. The chain uses TRBV5-1 and TRBJ1-1; TRBD1 matches 10 bases. The material was peripheral blood, obtained 28 days after the second dose of the MenACWY control vaccine. This CDR3 is CASSVRTGGTEAFF. CDR3 coding DNA: TGCGCCAGCAGCGTTAGGACAGGGGGTACTGAAGCTTTCTTT.